The T cell receptor beta chain described here comes from a study of T-cell reconstitution after alpha-beta-depleted transplantation in children. This clonotype has a handful of counts. The authors prepared the TCRbeta library with unique molecular identifiers. TCRdb processed the PCR reads anew with MiXCR; each CDR3 protein has one entry. The sample records 600,000 to 700,000 distinct CDR3 sequences, around 17% being singletons. Trimming removed 1 base from V and 7 bases from J; junction bases left unmatched: 8. This CDR3 spans 15 amino acids. The germline V gene encodes CDR1 SNHLY and CDR2 FYNNEI. The rearrangement links TRBV2 to TRBJ2-5, with 8 bases fitting TRBD1. The source material was PBMCs from the stem cell graft donor, sampled from the stem cell graft. The sequence derives from a human donor who donated a stem cell graft to a child with acute myeloid leukemia. The CDR3 coding sequence is TGTGCCAGCAGTGAAGAAAGGACAGGGAGTGTGACCCAGTACTTC. Protein product: CASSEERTGSVTQYF.